This T cell receptor (beta chain) was sequenced during a study of molecular identifiers for immune sequencing clone quantification. CDR3 length: 14 amino acids. With 5 bases clipped from V and 3 bases from J, the junction kept 3 bases outside the gene matches. In germline, CDR1 is MNHEY, CDR2 SMNVEV (reference sequence). This clonotype has at least ten counts. MiXCR, applied by TCRdb to the PCR reads, yields one record per CDR3 protein. The sample contains just under 650,000 distinct CDR3 sequences, roughly 21% of which appear only once. The V and J genes are TRBV27 and TRBJ1-5; 8 nucleotides line up with TRBD1. The TCR comes from a human donor in good health. Some libraries in this study had Jurkat cell RNA spiked in. Sequencing was carried out using naive CD8+ T cells from blood, with Jurkat cell RNA spiked in. Subset in this sample: FACS-sorted CD8+CD4-CCR7+CD45RA+ naive T cells. DNA of the CDR3: TGTGCCAGCAGTCAGACAGGGGACAATCAGCCCCAGCATTTT. Translation gives CASSQTGDNQPQHF.